Ten or more counts support the clone carrying this TCR beta chain. What it binds is unknown. These data belong to a study of response to subunit inactivated influenza vaccine. The study, taken as a whole, reports: Authors suggested that a seasonal influenza vaccination recruits few new T cells each time.

Germline V gene data show CDR1 as SGHTA and CDR2 as FQGNSA. The CDR3 has 14 amino acids. The V gene lost 4 bases and the J gene lost 4 bases, with 11 bases spanning the gap. TCRdb re-analysed the RT-PCR reads in MiXCR, keeping a single row per CDR3 protein. The sample records 560,000 or so distinct CDR3 sequences, 6.5% to 8% being singletons. Material: PBMCs from blood, obtained around 25 months after vaccination. The source is a man aged 45 to 70 who received an inactivated influenza vaccine. V is TRBV7-2 and J is TRBJ1-5; D possibly corresponds to TRBD1 (6 bases). This CDR3 reads CASSWGHHNQPQHF. The CDR3 nucleotides are TGTGCCAGCAGCTGGGGACACCATAATCAGCCCCAGCATTTT.